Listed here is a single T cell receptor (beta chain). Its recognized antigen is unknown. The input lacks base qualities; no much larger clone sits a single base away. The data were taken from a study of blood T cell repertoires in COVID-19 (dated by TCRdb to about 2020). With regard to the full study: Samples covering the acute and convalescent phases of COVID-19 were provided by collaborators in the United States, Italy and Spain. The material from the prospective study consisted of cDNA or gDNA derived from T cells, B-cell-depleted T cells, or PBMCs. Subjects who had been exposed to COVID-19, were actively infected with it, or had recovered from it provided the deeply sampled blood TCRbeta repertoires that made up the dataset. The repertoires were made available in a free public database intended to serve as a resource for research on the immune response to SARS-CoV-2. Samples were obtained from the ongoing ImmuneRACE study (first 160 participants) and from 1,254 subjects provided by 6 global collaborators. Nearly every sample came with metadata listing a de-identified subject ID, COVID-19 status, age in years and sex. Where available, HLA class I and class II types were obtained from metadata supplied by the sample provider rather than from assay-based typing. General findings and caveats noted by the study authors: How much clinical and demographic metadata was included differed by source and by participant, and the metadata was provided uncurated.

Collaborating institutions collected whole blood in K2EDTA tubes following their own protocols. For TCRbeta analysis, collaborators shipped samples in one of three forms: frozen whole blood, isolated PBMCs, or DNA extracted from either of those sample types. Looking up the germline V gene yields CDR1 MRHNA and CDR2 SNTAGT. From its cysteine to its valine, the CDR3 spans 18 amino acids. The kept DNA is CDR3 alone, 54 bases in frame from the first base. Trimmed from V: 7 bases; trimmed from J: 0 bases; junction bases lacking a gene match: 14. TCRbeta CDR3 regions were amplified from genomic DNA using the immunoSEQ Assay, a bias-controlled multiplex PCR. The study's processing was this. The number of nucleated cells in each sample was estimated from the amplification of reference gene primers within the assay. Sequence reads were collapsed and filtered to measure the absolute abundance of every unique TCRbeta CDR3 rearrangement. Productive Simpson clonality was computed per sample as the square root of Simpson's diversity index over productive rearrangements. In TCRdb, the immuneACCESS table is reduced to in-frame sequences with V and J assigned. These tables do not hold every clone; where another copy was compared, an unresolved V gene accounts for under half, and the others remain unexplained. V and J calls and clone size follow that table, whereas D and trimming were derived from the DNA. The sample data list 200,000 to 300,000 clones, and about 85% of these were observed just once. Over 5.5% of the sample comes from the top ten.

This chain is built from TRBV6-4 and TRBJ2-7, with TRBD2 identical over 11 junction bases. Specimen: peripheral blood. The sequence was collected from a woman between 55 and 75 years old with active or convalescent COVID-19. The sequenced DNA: TGTGCCAGCAAATACGAGACTAGCGGGACTAGGAGCTCCTACGAGCAGTACGTC. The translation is CASKYETSGTRSSYEQYV.